What follows describes a single T cell receptor beta chain. Only in-frame clones appear in the TCRdb table, and some are missing; sequencing was by immunoSEQ multiplex PCR. The repertoire consists of 30,000 to 35,000 clones, with roughly four fifths occurring once and the leading ten covering around 30%. This sample is part of a study of PD-1 blockade in classical Hodgkin lymphoma. The patients all showed relapse after autologous stem cell transplantation, while their brentuximab vedotin exposure varied. Under best response, outcomes were complete response, partial response or progressive disease. Deletions cut 2 bases from V and 4 bases from J, with 14 bases between. Germline V gives CDR1 SNHLY, CDR2 FYNNEI. The CDR3 spans 15 residues.

This clonotype was obtained from a human donor with classical Hodgkin lymphoma. The sample in question was peripheral blood mononuclear cells (PBMCs), obtained at baseline. V is TRBV2 and J is TRBJ1-2; possible D gene TRBD1, 5 bases. The CDR3 sequence is CASSESRQSLYGYTF. The CDR3 bases are TGTGCCAGCAGTGAATCTAGACAGTCTCTCTATGGCTACACCTTC.